This T cell receptor (beta chain) was observed in a study of response to subunit inactivated influenza vaccine. CDR3 size: 13 residues. From germline, CDR1 is LGHDT and CDR2 YNNKEL (reference sequence). V was trimmed by 1 base and J by 1 base, leaving 4 bases between them. This clonotype was seen repeatedly, ten times or more. No antigen is known for it. Findings of the study overall: T cells newly recruited by each seasonal influenza vaccination are few, the authors suggested.

MiXCR was run by TCRdb on the RT-PCR reads, yielding one entry per CDR3 protein. In the table there are just under 250,000 distinct CDR3 sequences, 12% of which are singletons. The source is a man between 50 and 59 years old who received an inactivated influenza vaccine. This chain connects TRBV3-1 to TRBJ1-1; unclear D gene. Sample: non-naive T cells sorted from PBMCs, taken approximately 15 days before vaccination. In DNA, the CDR3 is TGTGCCAGCAGCCAAGTTGCGAACACTGAAGCTTTCTTT. Protein: CASSQVANTEAFF.